The 17 T cell receptor beta chains in this list originate from one sample, sequenced in a study of post-analysis software for immune sequencing data (dated by TCRdb to 2015 to 2017). Results and caveats for the whole study, not just this receptor: Significantly higher frequencies in patients than in controls were found for roughly 5 TRBV segments, including TRBV5-6, TRBV5-1 and TRBV20-1.

These receptors' antigens are unknown. The library came from PCR. Data came from an Illumina HiSeq 2500. To reduce PCR and sequencing biases, unique molecular identifiers were built into the TCR beta cDNA libraries. The public reads were quality trimmed at Q25 with fastp and then assembled into clones with MiXCR by TCRdb, keeping productive beta chains. Rows merge per CDR3 protein into single entries with the most common DNA and genes. This sample lists about 540,000 distinct CDR3 sequences; around a third were detected once. The ten largest clones capture approximately 6% of the sample. Sequencing used blood. The receptors here all came from a girl under 18 with multiple sclerosis.

V gene TRBV3-1 combines with J gene TRBJ2-1; TRBD1 is a possible D gene (5 bases). The germline gives CDR1 LGHDT, CDR2 YNNKEL (reference sequence). Trimming left V 6 bases short and J 4 bases short, with 10 bases between. The CDR3 contains 13 residues. The DNA of the CDR3 is TGTGCCAGCAGAACTGACAGTTACAATGAGCAGTTCTTC. Its translation: CASRTDSYNEQFF.

The gene calls are TRBV5-5 and TRBJ2-5, with 7 bases fitting TRBD1. The V gene end was trimmed by 6 bases and the J gene end by 7 bases; junction bases not matched to a gene: 12. Per the germline V gene, CDR1 is SGHKS and CDR2 is YYEKEE (reference sequence). The CDR3 is 14 amino acids. CDR3 sequence reads: CASNKPGQSSTQYF. The CDR3 nucleotides are TGTGCCAGCAATAAACCGGGACAGTCCTCGACCCAGTACTTC.

J is TRBJ1-5 and V is TRBV7-9; possibly TRBD1 for D (6 bases). Germline CDR1 SEHNR, CDR2 FQNEAQ (reference sequence). The CDR3 runs 15 residues. V lost 4 bases to trimming and J lost 0 bases, with 10 bases between them. The CDR3 region has the DNA TGTGCCAGCAGCTCGAACAGGGATAGCAATCAGCCCCAGCATTTT. Residues: CASSSNRDSNQPQHF.

There are many counts of this clonotype. The chain combines TRBV20-1 with TRBJ2-5; 9 bases line up with TRBD2. J gave up 2 bases and V 6 bases, and 10 bases lay outside the gene matches. Germline V gives CDR1 DFQATT, CDR2 SNEGSKA (reference sequence). CDR3 size: 15 residues. CDR3 sequence reads: CSAPTLRGGQETQYF. The DNA for the CDR3 is TGCAGTGCGCCTACTTTGCGGGGGGGACAAGAGACCCAGTACTTC.

This clonotype was detected only a few times. J is TRBJ2-3 and V is TRBV10-3; D gene uncertain. Germline V gives CDR1 ENHRY, CDR2 SYGVKD. V was pared by 0 bases and J by 0 bases, with 7 bases between. The CDR3 runs to 15 residues. Here the CDR3 reads CAISESQYSTDTQYF. The CDR3 coding sequence is TGTGCCATCAGTGAGTCGCAGTATAGCACAGATACGCAGTATTTT.

The chain combines TRBV7-9 with TRBJ2-3; weak D call: TRBD1 (5 bases). The CDR3 loop spans 15 amino acids. Germline values: CDR1 SEHNR, CDR2 FQNEAQ (reference sequence). V lost 5 bases and J 0 bases, leaving 12 bases between the germline ends. The CDR3 nucleotides read TGTGCCAGCAGCACTTCAGGGAAGAGCACAGATACGCAGTATTTT. Its protein is CASSTSGKSTDTQYF. Variable domain in full (rest from reference TRBV7-9 and TRBJ2-3): DTGVSQNPRHKITKRGQNVTFRCDPISEHNRLYWYRQTLGQGPEFLTYFQNEAQLEKSRLLSDRFSAERPKGSFSTLEIQRTEQGDSAMYLCASSTSGKSTDTQYFGPGTRLTVL.

This clonotype came up once. The chain links TRBV19 to TRBJ2-3; D gene ambiguous. V lost 5 bases to trimming and J lost 6 bases, with 9 bases between them. The CDR3 spans 12 residues. The V gene's germline CDR1 is LNHDA and CDR2 SQIVND (reference sequence). The CDR3 nucleotides read TGTGCCAGTAGTGTTACACTTGATACGCAGTATTTT. Its translation is CASSVTLDTQYF.

The V and J genes are TRBV11-3 and TRBJ2-3; D call uncertain. V shed 3 bases and J shed 0 bases, with 7 bases lying between them. The germline gives CDR1 SGHNT, CDR2 YENEEA. This CDR3 has 14 amino acids. This CDR3 reads CASSFRLSTDTQYF. The CDR3 DNA reads as TGTGCCAGCAGCTTTCGACTTAGCACAGATACGCAGTATTTT.

The chain uses TRBV9 and TRBJ2-5; D ambiguous. Germline V lookup: CDR1 SGDLS, CDR2 YYNGEE. The CDR3 spans 14 residues. Between the trimmed V and J ends, which lost 3 bases and 4 bases, there was a span of 13 bases. The chain's CDR3 is CASSAGYYSETQYF. The CDR3 coding sequence is TGTGCCAGCAGCGCCGGTTATTATTCAGAGACCCAGTACTTC.

The J gene is TRBJ2-3, the V gene TRBV18; D gene ambiguous. Germline V gene data show CDR1 as KGHSH and CDR2 as LQKENI. CDR3 length: 15 amino acids. V shed 3 bases and J shed 2 bases, with 12 bases lying between them. The CDR3 here is CASSPPQDLTDTQYF. CDR3 in DNA: TGTGCCAGCTCACCCCCCCAGGACCTCACAGATACGCAGTATTTT.

A few counts support this clonotype. Here the CDR3 DNA reads TGTGCCAGCAGTTACTCAGCGGATACCTACGAGCAGTACTTC. Protein: CASSYSADTYEQYF. V is TRBV6-5 and J is TRBJ2-7; possible D gene TRBD2, 5 bases. The V gene's germline CDR1 is MNHEY and CDR2 SVGAGI. V was shortened by 0 bases and J by 2 bases, with 8 bases between the two germline ends. CDR3 size: 14 residues.

This clonotype was detected only a few times. V usage is TRBV7-9 and J usage is TRBJ2-3, with D perhaps assigned TRBD1 or TRBD2 (5 bases each). Deletions cut 8 bases from V and 0 bases from J, with 12 bases between. CDR1 is SEHNR, CDR2 FQNEAQ, per germline (reference sequence). The CDR3 runs to 14 residues. In DNA form, the CDR3 reads TGTGCCAGCCGGGGCAGACAAAGCACAGATACGCAGTATTTT. Protein product: CASRGRQSTDTQYF. Using reference TRBV7-9 and TRBJ2-3 for the parts outside the CDR3, the full variable domain is DTGVSQNPRHKITKRGQNVTFRCDPISEHNRLYWYRQTLGQGPEFLTYFQNEAQLEKSRLLSDRFSAERPKGSFSTLEIQRTEQGDSAMYLCASRGRQSTDTQYFGPGTRLTVL.

This clonotype was found a few times. One end of the junction does not line up with germline, which may come from a read error. The chain couples TRBV7-3 to TRBJ2-1, with D possibly being TRBD2 (6 bases). The closer fit of TRBJ2-7 to the DNA end suggests the J call may be wrong. Germline V gene data show CDR1 as SGHTA and CDR2 as FQGTGA. This CDR3 region has 14 residues. The CDR3 sequence: CVSSLLGTSNEQYF. In nucleotides, the CDR3 is TGTGTCAGCAGCCTCCTAGGGACTTCAAATGAGCAGTACTTC.

CDR3 residues: CASSQPGRGYEQYF. Written as DNA, the CDR3 is TGTGCCAGCAGCCAACCAGGACGGGGCTACGAGCAGTACTTC. The chain combines TRBV14 with TRBJ2-1; D is possibly TRBD2 (5 bases). The J call is doubtful: the DNA matches TRBJ2-7 better. The CDR3 runs 14 residues. The V gene's germline CDR1 is SGHDN and CDR2 FVKESK.

The chain recombines TRBV6-2 or TRBV6-3 with TRBJ2-5; 8 nucleotides line up with TRBD2. The tail of the sequence fits TRBJ2-1 better, so the J call may be wrong. Germline loops: CDR1 MNHEY, CDR2 SVGEGT. The CDR3 is 16 amino acids. For the CDR3, the DNA is TGTGCCAGCAGTCTCTCTGGGACTAGGGCACAAGAGACCCAGTTCTTC. The encoded protein is CASSLSGTRAQETQFF.

This clonotype was found a few times. The junction and the germline gene differ at one end; a read error may be behind it. This chain connects TRBV6-5 to TRBJ1-2, with TRBD1 as a possible D gene (5 bases). Germline-derived CDR1 and CDR2 are MNHEY and SVGAGI. This CDR3 contains 15 residues. The CDR3 protein is CASRQPGPLVYGYTF. The DNA for the CDR3 is TGCGCCAGCAGACAGCCGGGACCCCTAGTCTATGGCTACACCTTC.

V gene TRBV13 combines with J gene TRBJ2-1; either TRBD1 or TRBD2 may supply D (5 bases each). The germline V gene has CDR1 PRHDT and CDR2 FYEKMQ (reference sequence). The length of the CDR3 is 15 residues. Trimming took 7 bases from V and 0 from J, leaving 13 bases between them. CDR3 in amino acids: CASTGRTLSYNEQFF. The CDR3 DNA reads TGTGCCAGCACGGGACGGACCCTCTCCTACAATGAGCAGTTCTTC.